This T cell receptor (beta chain) was identified during a study of blood T cell repertoires in COVID-19. Looking at the study overall: Material from acute and convalescent COVID-19 was sourced from the United States, Italy and Spain. Sources were T cells, B-cell-depleted T cells, or PBMCs; the material itself was cDNA or gDNA.

Original processing methods: How many nucleated cells were present was estimated from reference gene primer amplification. Here immunoSEQ multiplex PCR was the method, and the copy in TCRdb shows in-frame clones only, minus some. Clone size and the V and J calls come from that table; the DNA yielded D and trimming. The sample holds 33,000 or so clones, about nine tenths seen once. The sample holds one count of this clone. The trim removed 3 bases at V and 1 base at J, leaving 6 bases unmatched. CDR3 length equals 15 residues. Germline assignment: CDR1 SGHRS and CDR2 YFSETQ. This TCR was recovered from a man in his 70s with active or convalescent COVID-19. The rearrangement joins TRBV5-1 to TRBJ2-7; 8 nucleotides match TRBD1. Sequencing input: peripheral blood. The CDR3 DNA sequence: TGCGCCAGCAGCTGGCAGGGGGCACGATCCTACGAGCAGTACTTC. As protein: CASSWQGARSYEQYF.